The clone carrying this T cell receptor (beta chain) was found many times. The target antigen is unknown. The TCRbeta library was prepared with unique molecular identifiers. TCRdb ran MiXCR on the PCR reads and lists one entry per CDR3 protein. Altogether under 300,000 distinct CDR3 sequences are present, approximately 10% being singletons, with the ten largest covering 20% to 30%. This specimen belongs to a study of T-cell reconstitution after alpha-beta-depleted transplantation in children. Overall study findings and caveats: Several hundred expanded graft clones reportedly were the source of alpha-beta T cells about two months after transplant. T-cell numbers and diversity one year post-transplant derived largely from freshly generated T cells.

The V and J ends lost 0 bases and 1 base, in that order; junction bases with no gene match: 3. CDR3 length: 18 amino acids. Germline lookup yields CDR1 MNHEY and CDR2 SVGAGI. Here the sequenced sample was peripheral blood, taken 180 days after TCRalphabeta/CD19-depleted stem cell transplant. The genes are TRBV6-5 and TRBJ2-4; 13 nucleotides line up with TRBD2. The clonotype originates from a male patient aged 2-10 years who had a stem cell transplant for chronic granulomatous disease, so the T cells may come from the graft donor. The CDR3 reads CASSYSGLAGVAKNIQYF. The CDR3 nucleotides read TGTGCCAGCAGTTACTCAGGACTAGCGGGAGTTGCCAAAAACATTCAGTACTTC.